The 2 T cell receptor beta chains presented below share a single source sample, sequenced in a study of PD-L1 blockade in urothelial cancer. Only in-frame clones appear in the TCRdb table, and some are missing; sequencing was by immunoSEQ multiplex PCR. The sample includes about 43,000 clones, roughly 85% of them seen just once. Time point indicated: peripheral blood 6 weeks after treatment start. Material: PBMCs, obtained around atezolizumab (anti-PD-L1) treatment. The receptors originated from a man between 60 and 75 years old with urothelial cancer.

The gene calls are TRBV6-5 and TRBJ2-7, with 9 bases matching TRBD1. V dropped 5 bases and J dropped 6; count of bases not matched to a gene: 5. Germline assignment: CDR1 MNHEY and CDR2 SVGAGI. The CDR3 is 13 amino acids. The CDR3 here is CASSRTGAGEQYF. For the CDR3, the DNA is TGTGCCAGCAGTCGGACAGGGGCCGGCGAGCAGTACTTC.

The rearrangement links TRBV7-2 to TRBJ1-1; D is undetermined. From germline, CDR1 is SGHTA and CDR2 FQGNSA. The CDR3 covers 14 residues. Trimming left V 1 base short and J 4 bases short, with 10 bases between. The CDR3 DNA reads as TGTGCCAGCAGCTTAGGGGTGCGGGGCACTGAAGCTTTCTTT. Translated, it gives CASSLGVRGTEAFF.